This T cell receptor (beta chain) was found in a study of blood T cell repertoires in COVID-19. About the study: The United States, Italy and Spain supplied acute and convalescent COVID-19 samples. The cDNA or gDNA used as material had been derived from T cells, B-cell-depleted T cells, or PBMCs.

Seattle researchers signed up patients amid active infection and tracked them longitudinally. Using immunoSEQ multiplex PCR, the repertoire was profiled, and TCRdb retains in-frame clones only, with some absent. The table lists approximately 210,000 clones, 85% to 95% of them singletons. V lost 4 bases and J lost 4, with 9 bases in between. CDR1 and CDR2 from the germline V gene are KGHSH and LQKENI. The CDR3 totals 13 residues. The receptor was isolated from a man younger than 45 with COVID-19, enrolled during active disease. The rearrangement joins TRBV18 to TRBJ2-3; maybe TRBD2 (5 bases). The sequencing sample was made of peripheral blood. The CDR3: CASSQGSADTQYF. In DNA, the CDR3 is TGTGCCAGCTCACAGGGTAGCGCAGATACGCAGTATTTT.